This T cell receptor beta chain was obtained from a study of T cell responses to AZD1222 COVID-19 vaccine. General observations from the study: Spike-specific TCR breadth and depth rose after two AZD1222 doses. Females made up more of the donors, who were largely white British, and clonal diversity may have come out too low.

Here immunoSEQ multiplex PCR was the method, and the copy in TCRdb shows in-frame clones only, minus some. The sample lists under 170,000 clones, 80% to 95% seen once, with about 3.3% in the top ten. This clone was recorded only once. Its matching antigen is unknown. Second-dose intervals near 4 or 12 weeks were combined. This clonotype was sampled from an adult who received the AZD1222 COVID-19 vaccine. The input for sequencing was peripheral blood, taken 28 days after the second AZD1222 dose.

The CDR3 DNA is TGTGCCAGCAGCCAAGGCCCCGGACAGGCGAACACTGAAGCTTTCTTT. Translated: CASSQGPGQANTEAFF. The chain links TRBV4-2 to TRBJ1-1, with 7 bases identical to TRBD1. The CDR3 totals 16 residues. Per the germline V gene, CDR1 is LGHNA and CDR2 is YNFKEQ. V was pared by 1 base and J by 1 base, with 6 bases of the junction left unmatched.